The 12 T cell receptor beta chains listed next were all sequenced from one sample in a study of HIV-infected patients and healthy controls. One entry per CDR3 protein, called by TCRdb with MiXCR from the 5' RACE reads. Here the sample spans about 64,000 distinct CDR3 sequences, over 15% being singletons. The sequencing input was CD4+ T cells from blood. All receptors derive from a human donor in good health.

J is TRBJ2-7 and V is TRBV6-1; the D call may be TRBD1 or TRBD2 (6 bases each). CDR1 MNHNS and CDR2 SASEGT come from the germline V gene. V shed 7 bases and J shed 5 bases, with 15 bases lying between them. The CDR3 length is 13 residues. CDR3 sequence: CASTGAGRNEQYF. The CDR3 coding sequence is TGTGCCAGCACAGGGGCAGGGAGGAACGAGCAGTACTTC.

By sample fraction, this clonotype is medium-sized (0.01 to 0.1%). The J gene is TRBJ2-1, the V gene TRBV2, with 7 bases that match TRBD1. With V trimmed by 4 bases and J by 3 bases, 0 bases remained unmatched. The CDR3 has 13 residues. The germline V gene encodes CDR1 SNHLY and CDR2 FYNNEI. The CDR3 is CASSGDSYNEQFF. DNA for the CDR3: TGTGCCAGCAGTGGGGACAGCTACAATGAGCAGTTCTTC.

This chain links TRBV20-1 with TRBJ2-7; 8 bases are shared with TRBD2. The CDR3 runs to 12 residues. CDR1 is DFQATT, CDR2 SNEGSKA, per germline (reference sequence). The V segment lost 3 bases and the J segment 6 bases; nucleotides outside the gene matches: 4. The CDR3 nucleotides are TGCAGTGCTAGCGGGAGGGCCTCCGAGCAGTACTTC. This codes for CSASGRASEQYF.

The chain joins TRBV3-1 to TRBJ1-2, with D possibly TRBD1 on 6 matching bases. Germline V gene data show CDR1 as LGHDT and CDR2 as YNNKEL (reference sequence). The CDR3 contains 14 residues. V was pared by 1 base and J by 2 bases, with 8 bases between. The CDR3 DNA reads TGTGCCAGCAGCCAAGCCCAGGGGAACTATGGCTACACCTTC. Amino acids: CASSQAQGNYGYTF. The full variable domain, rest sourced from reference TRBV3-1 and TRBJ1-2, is DTAVSQTPKYLVTQMGNDKSIKCEQNLGHDTMYWYKQDSKKFLKIMFSYNNKELIINETVPNRFSPKSPDKAHLNLHINSLELGDSAVYFCASSQAQGNYGYTFGSGTRLTVV.

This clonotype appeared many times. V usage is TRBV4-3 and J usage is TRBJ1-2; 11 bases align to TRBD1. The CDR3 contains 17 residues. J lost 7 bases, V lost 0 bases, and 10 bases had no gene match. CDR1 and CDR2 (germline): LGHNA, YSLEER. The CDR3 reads CASSQDLSGTGGSGYTF. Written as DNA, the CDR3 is TGCGCCAGCAGCCAAGATCTAAGTGGGACAGGGGGATCTGGCTACACCTTC.

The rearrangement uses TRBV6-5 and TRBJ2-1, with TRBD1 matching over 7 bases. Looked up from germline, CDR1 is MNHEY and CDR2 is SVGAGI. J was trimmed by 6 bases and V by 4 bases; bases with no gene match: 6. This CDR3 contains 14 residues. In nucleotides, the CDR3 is TGTGCCAGCAGTTCCGGGACAGATAGCAATGAGCAGTTCTTC. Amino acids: CASSSGTDSNEQFF.

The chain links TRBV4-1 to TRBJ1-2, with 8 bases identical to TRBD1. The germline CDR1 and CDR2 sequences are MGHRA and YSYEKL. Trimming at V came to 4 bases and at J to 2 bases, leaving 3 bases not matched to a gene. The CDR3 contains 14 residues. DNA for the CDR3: TGCGCCAGCAGCCCGACAGGGGACAACTATGGCTACACCTTC. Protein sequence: CASSPTGDNYGYTF.

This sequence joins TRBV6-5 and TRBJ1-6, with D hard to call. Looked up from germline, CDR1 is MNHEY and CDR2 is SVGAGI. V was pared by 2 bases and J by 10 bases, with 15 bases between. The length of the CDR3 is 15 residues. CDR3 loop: CASSYAGGFGSPLHF. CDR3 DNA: TGTGCCAGCAGTTACGCTGGCGGGTTCGGGTCACCCCTCCACTTT.

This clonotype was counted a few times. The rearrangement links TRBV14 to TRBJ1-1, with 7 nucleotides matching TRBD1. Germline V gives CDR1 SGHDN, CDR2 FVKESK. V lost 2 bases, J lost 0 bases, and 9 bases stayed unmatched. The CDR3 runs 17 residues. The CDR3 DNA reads TGTGCCAGCAGCCAAAGGGGACAGCGCTTCTTGAACACTGAAGCTTTCTTT. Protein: CASSQRGQRFLNTEAFF. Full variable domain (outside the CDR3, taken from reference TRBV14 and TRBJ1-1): EAGVTQFPSHSVIEKGQTVTLRCDPISGHDNLYWYRRVMGKEIKFLLHFVKESKQDESGMPNNRFLAERTGGTYSTLKVQPAELEDSGVYFCASSQRGQRFLNTEAFFGQGTRLTVV.

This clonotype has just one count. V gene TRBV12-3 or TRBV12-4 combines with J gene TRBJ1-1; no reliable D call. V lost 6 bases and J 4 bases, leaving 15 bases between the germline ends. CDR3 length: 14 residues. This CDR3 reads CASSRPPPSTEAFF. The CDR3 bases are TGTGCCAGCAGCCGGCCCCCTCCAAGCACTGAAGCTTTCTTT.

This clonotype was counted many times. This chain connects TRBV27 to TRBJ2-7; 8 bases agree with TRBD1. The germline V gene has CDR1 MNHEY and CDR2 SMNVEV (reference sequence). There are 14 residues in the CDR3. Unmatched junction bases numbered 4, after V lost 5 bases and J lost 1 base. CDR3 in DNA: TGTGCCAGCAGTCGGACAGGGTCATCCTACGAGCAGTACTTC. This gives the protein CASSRTGSSYEQYF.

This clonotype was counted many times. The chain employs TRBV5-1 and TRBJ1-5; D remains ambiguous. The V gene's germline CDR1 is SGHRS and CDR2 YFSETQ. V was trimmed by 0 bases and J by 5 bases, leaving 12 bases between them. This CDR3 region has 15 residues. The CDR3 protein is CASSLGEGWDQPQHF. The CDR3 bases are TGCGCCAGCAGCTTGGGGGAGGGCTGGGATCAGCCCCAGCATTTT.